Each of the 24 T cell receptor beta chains below was sequenced from the same sample in a study of patients with pleural tuberculosis. TCRdb processed the reads anew with MiXCR; each CDR3 protein has one entry. The sample carries around 50,000 distinct CDR3 sequences, 7.3% recorded once. Receptors originate from a human donor with pleural tuberculosis.

This clonotype was detected a few times. The CDR3 sequence is CASSLKGRAWYGYTF. CDR3 in DNA: TGTGCCAGCAGCTTAAAAGGCAGGGCTTGGTATGGCTACACCTTC. V is TRBV13 and J is TRBJ1-2; maybe TRBD1 (5 bases). CDR3 length: 15 amino acids. Germline V gene data show CDR1 as PRHDT and CDR2 as FYEKMQ (reference sequence). V was pared by 2 bases and J by 5 bases, with 15 bases between.

This chain joins TRBV4-2 and TRBJ2-1; 7 bases map to TRBD2. Germline-derived CDR1 and CDR2 are LGHNA and YNFKEQ. The J segment lost 12 bases and the V segment lost 5 bases, leaving 13 bases of the junction unmatched. The CDR3 consists of 14 residues. In DNA, the CDR3 is TGTGCCAGCAGCGGACCAGGGAGGGCGATTGGGCAGTTCTTC. Translating gives CASSGPGRAIGQFF.

V usage is TRBV3-1 and J usage is TRBJ1-1; D gene uncertain. The length of the CDR3 is 14 residues. CDR1 is LGHDT and CDR2 is YNNKEL in the germline V gene (reference sequence). The V end was cut by 2 bases, the J end by 6 bases, with 13 bases between. The CDR3 spells CASSQPNYGSEAFF. The CDR3 DNA follows: TGTGCCAGCAGCCAACCTAATTACGGCTCTGAAGCTTTCTTT.

This clonotype has a count of ten or more. This sequence joins TRBV11-2 and TRBJ1-6, with D possibly matching TRBD1 (5 bases). This CDR3 comprises 15 residues. The V gene's germline CDR1 is SGHAT and CDR2 FQNNGV. Trimming took 1 base from V and 7 from J, leaving 11 bases between them. CDR3 sequence reads: CASSLGAGPNSPLHF. The CDR3 coding sequence is TGTGCCAGCAGCTTAGGAGCAGGGCCGAATTCACCCCTCCACTTT.

This clonotype was seen many times. V is TRBV10-2 and J is TRBJ1-3, with D possibly matching TRBD1 (6 bases). Between the trimmed V and J ends, which lost 1 base and 4 bases, there was a span of 11 bases. CDR1 and CDR2 (germline): WSHSY, SAAADI. The CDR3 loop spans 15 amino acids. CDR3 nucleotide sequence: TGCGCCAGCAGTGAGTTGGACAGCCAAGGAAACACCATATATTTT. It translates to CASSELDSQGNTIYF.

This clonotype has ten or more counts. The rearrangement links TRBV28 to TRBJ1-1; D gene ambiguous. Trimming pared 2 bases from V and 6 bases from J, leaving 13 bases between. CDR1 and CDR2 from the germline V gene are MDHEN and SYDVKM. The CDR3 has 14 residues. CDR3 region: CASSLETSRPEAFF. Here the CDR3 DNA reads TGTGCCAGCAGTTTAGAGACATCCCGCCCTGAAGCTTTCTTT. Variable domain in full (rest from reference TRBV28 and TRBJ1-1): DVKVTQSSRYLVKRTGEKVFLECVQDMDHENMFWYRQDPGLGLRLIYFSYDVKMKEKGDIPEGYSVSREKKERFSLILESASTNQTSMYLCASSLETSRPEAFFGQGTRLTVV.

This clonotype was recorded many times. The chain is built from TRBV11-2 and TRBJ2-3, with D possibly being TRBD2 (5 bases). CDR1 is SGHAT and CDR2 is FQNNGV in the germline V gene. There are 14 residues in the CDR3. V was pared by 6 bases and J by 2 bases, with 12 bases between. CDR3 bases: TGTGCCAGCAGTCAGACTACCTCCACAGATACGCAGTATTTT. This codes for CASSQTTSTDTQYF. Using reference TRBV11-2 and TRBJ2-3 for the parts outside the CDR3, the full variable domain is EAGVAQSPRYKIIEKRQSVAFWCNPISGHATLYWYQQILGQGPKLLIQFQNNGVVDDSQLPKDRFSAERLKGVDSTLKIQPAKLEDSAVYLCASSQTTSTDTQYFGPGTRLTVL.

In this sample, this clonotype turned up a few times. J is TRBJ2-2 and V is TRBV3-1, with TRBD1 matching over 12 bases. Looked up from germline, CDR1 is LGHDT and CDR2 is YNNKEL (reference sequence). This CDR3 is built from 14 residues. Trimming at V came to 7 bases and at J to 6 bases, leaving 3 bases not matched to a gene. The CDR3 here is CASKGQGAPGELFF. CDR3 DNA: TGTGCCAGCAAGGGACAGGGGGCGCCCGGGGAGCTGTTTTTT.

This clonotype was counted many times. The V gene is TRBV20-1, the J gene TRBJ1-5; 9 bases match TRBD1. CDR1 and CDR2 (germline): DFQATT, SNEGSKA (reference sequence). After removal of 5 bases from V and 3 bases from J, the junction contained 8 bases not matched to a gene. The CDR3 has 15 amino acids. The CDR3 is CSALGQGGPNQPQHF. CDR3 bases: TGCAGTGCTTTGGGACAGGGCGGACCCAATCAGCCCCAGCATTTT.

The chain carries TRBV11-1 and TRBJ2-2; D might be TRBD1 or TRBD2, each matching 5 bases. Germline CDR1 reads SGHAT; CDR2 reads FQDESV (reference sequence). The length of the CDR3 is 14 residues. Trimming left V 2 bases short and J 6 bases short, with 10 bases between. CDR3 loop: CASSLKQDSGELFF. DNA for the CDR3: TGTGCCAGCAGCTTAAAACAGGACTCCGGGGAGCTGTTTTTT.

This clonotype was counted at least ten times. V and J are TRBV27 and TRBJ2-7; D gene ambiguous. Germline V gives CDR1 MNHEY, CDR2 SMNVEV (reference sequence). V lost 3 bases and J 7 bases, leaving 16 bases between the germline ends. The CDR3 sequence is 14 residues long. CDR3 amino acids: CASSLSYGAVEQYF. DNA of the CDR3: TGTGCCAGCAGTTTGAGTTACGGTGCAGTGGAGCAGTACTTC.

This clonotype was seen many times. The chain is built from TRBV11-2 and TRBJ2-1; D is unclear. The CDR3 runs 13 residues. V dropped 5 bases and J dropped 8 bases, with 13 bases sitting between them. Germline V CDR1 and CDR2: SGHAT, FQNNGV. This CDR3 is CASSLMSRDEQFF. As DNA, the CDR3 is TGTGCCAGCAGCCTAATGTCGAGAGATGAGCAGTTCTTC.

This clonotype was detected ten times or more. This chain connects TRBV6-2 or TRBV6-3 to TRBJ2-5; D is unclear. Deletions cut 0 bases from V and 7 bases from J, with 15 bases between. Germline values: CDR1 MNHEY, CDR2 SVGEGT. This CDR3 is 15 amino acids long. CDR3 amino acids: CASSYSIVDPRTQYF. The CDR3 DNA reads TGTGCCAGCAGTTACTCGATTGTAGATCCAAGGACCCAGTACTTC.

The V call is TRBV12-3 or TRBV12-4, the J call TRBJ1-6; 7 nucleotides match TRBD1. V gave up 2 bases and J gave up 6 bases; unmatched junction bases: 13. The CDR3 totals 18 residues. DNA of the CDR3: TGTGCCAGCAGTTTACTTGGGACAGTTGCAACTTTTAATTCACCCCTCCACTTT. It is translated as CASSLLGTVATFNSPLHF.

This clonotype ranks as medium-sized. This chain uses TRBV6-1 with TRBJ1-4, with D hard to call. V lost 1 base, J lost 5 bases, and 5 bases lay in between. Per the germline V gene, CDR1 is MNHNS and CDR2 is SASEGT. The CDR3 runs to 13 residues. This CDR3 is CASSEGRNEKLFF. Here the CDR3 DNA reads TGTGCCAGCAGTGAAGGCAGAAATGAAAAACTGTTTTTT.

This clonotype was counted a few times. This may stem from a read error, because a much larger clone lies one nucleotide away. The rearrangement joins TRBV27 to TRBJ2-7; D might be TRBD2 (6 bases). The CDR3 runs 14 residues. The germline V gene encodes CDR1 MNHEY and CDR2 SMNVEV (reference sequence). The CDR3 loop reads CAGSPGLSYYEQYV. The CDR3 DNA follows: TGTGCCGGCAGTCCGGGACTGTCTTACTACGAGCAGTACGTC.

This clonotype was observed at least ten times. J is TRBJ2-1 and V is TRBV6-2 or TRBV6-3; possible D gene TRBD1, 6 bases. The CDR3 loop spans 11 amino acids. V lost 7 bases to trimming and J lost 7 bases, with 8 bases between them. Germline-derived CDR1 and CDR2 are MNHEY and SVGEGT. The CDR3 DNA sequence: TGTGCCAGCACTAGGGGGAATGAGCAGTTCTTC. It yields the protein CASTRGNEQFF.

Many counts were recorded for this clonotype. The gene calls are TRBV13 and TRBJ1-1; 7 bases fit TRBD1. There are 18 residues in the CDR3. CDR1 and CDR2 (germline): PRHDT, FYEKMQ (reference sequence). J was trimmed by 3 bases and V by 0 bases; bases with no gene match: 13. The CDR3 loop is CASSLGLYPGTAHTEAFF. The CDR3 coding sequence is TGTGCCAGCAGCTTAGGACTCTATCCCGGGACAGCCCACACTGAAGCTTTCTTT.

A note on this clonotype: A much larger clone differs by one base, so this may be a read error. The J gene is TRBJ1-1, the V gene TRBV13, with D possibly being TRBD1 (5 bases). From germline, CDR1 is PRHDT and CDR2 FYEKMQ (reference sequence). The CDR3 totals 16 residues. CDR3 sequence (DNA): TGTGTCAGCAGCCCGAAGGGGCGAAAATCGAACACTGAAGCTTTCTTT. Protein product: CVSSPKGRKSNTEAFF.

The sample holds many counts of this clonotype. The gene calls are TRBV27 and TRBJ1-2; D is perhaps TRBD1 (6 bases). The germline gives CDR1 MNHEY, CDR2 SMNVEV (reference sequence). V was pared by 5 bases and J by 6 bases, with 16 bases between. This CDR3 has 14 amino acids. In DNA, the CDR3 is TGTGCCAGCAGTCGCGGGCGGGGGCAGGATGGCTACACCTTC. This sequence encodes CASSRGRGQDGYTF.

This clonotype was counted many times. The chain links TRBV11-1 to TRBJ2-7; TRBD2 matches at 7 bases. The CDR3 contains 17 residues. Trimming removed 1 base from V and 3 bases from J; junction bases left unmatched: 12. Germline lookup yields CDR1 SGHAT and CDR2 FQDESV (reference sequence). The CDR3 nucleotides read TGTGCCAGCAGCTTAGTAGTGTTGCGGGAGAGCATCTACGAGCAGTACTTC. This translates into CASSLVVLRESIYEQYF. The variable domain in full, completed from reference TRBV11-1 and TRBJ2-7, reads EAEVAQSPRYKITEKSQAVAFWCDPISGHATLYWYRQILGQGPELLVQFQDESVVDDSQLPKDRFSAERLKGVDSTLKIQPAELGDSAMYLCASSLVVLRESIYEQYFGPGTRLTVT.

At least ten counts were recorded for this clonotype. The rearrangement uses TRBV20-1 and TRBJ1-1; D not resolved. The V end was cut by 6 bases, the J end by 10 bases, with 15 bases between. CDR3 length: 11 amino acids. Per germline, CDR1 DFQATT and CDR2 SNEGSKA (reference sequence). The CDR3, as DNA: TGCAGTGCCGGGGATATGGACTCAGCTTTCTTT. Translating it yields CSAGDMDSAFF.

In this sample, this clonotype turned up many times. This chain joins TRBV6-1 and TRBJ2-5; D is tentatively TRBD1 or TRBD2 (7 bases each). V was shortened by 4 bases and J by 2 bases, with 14 bases between the two germline ends. CDR1 MNHNS and CDR2 SASEGT come from the germline V gene. CDR3 length equals 15 residues. DNA of the CDR3: TGTGCCAGCAGTGTATCAGGGGGGGAACAAGAGACCCAGTACTTC. Translated: CASSVSGGEQETQYF.

This clonotype showed up many times. The V gene is TRBV28, the J gene TRBJ2-1; no clear D gene. Germline V gene lookup returns CDR1 MDHEN and CDR2 SYDVKM. V gave up 2 bases and J gave up 11 bases, with 16 bases separating them. This CDR3 contains 14 residues. This chain's CDR3 is CASSLGVGNDQQFF. For the CDR3, the DNA is TGTGCCAGCAGTTTAGGGGTAGGAAATGATCAGCAGTTCTTC.